This paragraph covers one T cell receptor (beta chain) sequence. No antigen is known for it. This sample was taken from a study of shared clonotypes between healthy human individuals. The naive CD8 subset, CD45RO-negative cells positively selected for CCR7, excluded terminally differentiated effector memory CD45RA+ cells. None of the donors, who were healthy HIV-negative adults, had recently had acute infections or vaccinations. Broader study findings: Investigators expected sequencing depth to affect clonotype sharing among donors. Several donors had around 5% of their naive CD4 clonotypes in common.

V dropped 3 bases and J dropped 4; count of bases not matched to a gene: 6. The CDR3 has 15 amino acids. From germline, CDR1 is MNHEY and CDR2 SVGAGI. For each subset, genomic DNA was distributed in equal portions over several immunoSEQ plates. Using immunoSEQ multiplex PCR, the repertoire was profiled, and TCRdb retains in-frame clones only, with some absent. The table records around 610,000 clones, roughly 96% of them present only once. This sequence joins TRBV6-5 and TRBJ2-7; 10 positions agree with TRBD2. This clonotype was obtained from a woman aged 25 to 39 in good health. Sequences were obtained from naive CD8+ T cells sorted from blood. The CDR3: CASSYFLAGEYEQYF. The CDR3 DNA sequence: TGTGCCAGCAGTTATTTCCTAGCGGGAGAGTACGAGCAGTACTTC.